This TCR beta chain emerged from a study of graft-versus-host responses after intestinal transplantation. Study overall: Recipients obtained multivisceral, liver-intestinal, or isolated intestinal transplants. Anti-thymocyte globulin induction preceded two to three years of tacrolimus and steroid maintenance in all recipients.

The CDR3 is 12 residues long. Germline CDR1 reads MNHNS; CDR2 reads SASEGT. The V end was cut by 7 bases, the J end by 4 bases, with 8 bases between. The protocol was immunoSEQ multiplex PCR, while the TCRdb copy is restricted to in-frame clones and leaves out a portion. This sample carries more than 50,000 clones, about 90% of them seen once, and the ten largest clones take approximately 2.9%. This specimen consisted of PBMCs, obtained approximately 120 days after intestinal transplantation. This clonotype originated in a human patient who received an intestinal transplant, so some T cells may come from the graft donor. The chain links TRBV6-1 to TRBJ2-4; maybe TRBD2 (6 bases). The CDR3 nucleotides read TGTGCCAGCAAGGACTATAAAAACATTCAGTACTTC. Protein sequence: CASKDYKNIQYF.